These 8 T cell receptor beta chains share one sample of origin, sequenced in a study of T cell responses to AZD1222 COVID-19 vaccine (dated by TCRdb to the early 2020s). The sample's time point label, decoded: about 28 days (+/-7) after the second vaccine dose. Library preparation was by the immunoSEQ multiplex PCR assay. The table comes from immuneACCESS by way of TCRdb, which keeps in-frame sequences with V and J called. Part of the clones is missing from these tables; in studies checked, under half for an unresolved V gene and the rest for unknown reasons. This sample has approximately 140,000 clones in its table, and 75% to 95% of those were observed once. Of the sample, 3% to 3.5% is held by the ten largest clones. The input for sequencing was peripheral blood, taken 28 days after the second AZD1222 dose. Receptors were obtained from an adult who received the AZD1222 COVID-19 vaccine.

V gene TRBV7-8 combines with J gene TRBJ2-2; a possible D gene is TRBD1 (6 bases). This CDR3 is built from 16 residues. CDR1 and CDR2 (germline): SGHVS, FQNEAQ. Trimming pared 4 bases from V and 0 bases from J, leaving 12 bases between. In nucleotides, the CDR3 is TGTGCCAGCAGCTCCCGGACAGAGACGAACACCGGGGAGCTGTTTTTT. Its translation is CASSSRTETNTGELFF.

V and J are TRBV20-1 and TRBJ1-2, with TRBD1 as a possible D gene (6 bases). The CDR3 loop spans 11 amino acids. V lost 5 bases and J 8 bases, leaving 12 bases between the germline ends. CDR1 DFQATT and CDR2 SNEGSKA come from the germline V gene (reference sequence). The CDR3 nucleotides read TGCAGTGCTTTGGGGGGGCGAGGCTACACCTTC. This gives the protein CSALGGRGYTF.

The chain joins TRBV6-6 to TRBJ2-7, with 10 nucleotides matching TRBD2. The CDR3 length is 16 residues. CDR1 is MNHNY and CDR2 is SVGAGI in the germline V gene (reference sequence). The V and J ends lost 5 bases and 9 bases, in that order; junction bases with no gene match: 16. Written as DNA, the CDR3 is TGTGCCAGCAGTCCCCCCGGGACTAGCGTGGGAATGTGGCAGTACTTC. It is translated as CASSPPGTSVGMWQYF.

V is TRBV15 and J is TRBJ1-5, with D tentatively TRBD1 (5 bases). Germline V lookup: CDR1 LNHNV, CDR2 YYDKDF (reference sequence). CDR3 length equals 15 residues. Trimming removed 0 bases from V and 6 bases from J, with 12 bases in between. The CDR3 protein is CATSRDRGVGQPQHF. The CDR3 nucleotides are TGTGCCACCAGCAGAGATAGAGGGGTTGGTCAGCCCCAGCATTTT.

The chain uses TRBV3-1 (or the pseudogene TRBV3-2) and TRBJ1-2, with D possibly TRBD1 on 6 matching bases. V dropped 2 bases and J dropped 5 bases, with 15 bases sitting between them. From germline, CDR1 is LGHDT and CDR2 YNNKEL (reference sequence). There are 15 residues in the CDR3. CDR3 coding DNA: TGTGCCAGCAGCCAAAGTGCAGGGGCATGGTATGGCTACACCTTC. This sequence encodes CASSQSAGAWYGYTF.

The gene calls are TRBV4-1 and TRBJ2-7, with 10 nucleotides matching TRBD2. Germline assignment: CDR1 MGHRA and CDR2 YSYEKL. This CDR3 region has 16 residues. V shed 0 bases and J 4 bases; nucleotides not matched to a gene: 6. Here the CDR3 DNA reads TGCGCCAGCAGCCAAGATATAGCTAGCGGGAGTTACGAGCAGTACTTC. Translating it yields CASSQDIASGSYEQYF.

The chain uses TRBV2 and TRBJ1-1; D not certain. Trimming took 2 bases from V and 1 from J, leaving 26 bases between them. The CDR3 has 20 amino acids. Germline CDR1 is SNHLY and CDR2 is FYNNEI. Here the CDR3 reads CASSEFPGLAAIAPNTEAFF. The DNA of the CDR3 is TGTGCCAGCAGTGAATTCCCCGGTCTTGCAGCAATTGCGCCGAACACTGAAGCTTTCTTT.

This clone was counted once. The chain combines TRBV18 with TRBJ1-2, with TRBD1 identical over 9 bases. The CDR3 consists of 17 residues. The ends lost 3 bases at V and 2 bases at J; junction bases unmatched: 10. Germline assignment: CDR1 KGHSH and CDR2 LQKENI. The CDR3 loop is CASSPTTPGQGNYGYTF. The CDR3 coding sequence is TGTGCCAGCTCACCTACTACTCCGGGACAGGGAAACTATGGCTACACCTTC.